These T cell receptor beta chains were read from a single sample in a study of blood T cell repertoires in COVID-19. The protocol was immunoSEQ multiplex PCR, while the TCRdb copy is restricted to in-frame clones and leaves out a portion. The data show approximately 200,000 clones, approximately 80% seen once. The material sequenced was peripheral blood. The receptors were sampled from a human donor with acute or convalescent COVID-19. The donor label of this sample is uncertain. Each CDR3 is given with its conserved first and last residue. The order of the fields is J gene, D gene, V gene, clone size, CDR3 protein, CDR3 DNA. D genes are given only for firm matches. The size field is filled for only some rows; it gives once, few, many or a size class.

>TRBJ2-5|NA|TRBV5-1|once
CASSLASTIWNF
TGCGCCAGCAGCTTGGCTTCCACTATCTGGAACTTC
>TRBJ2-7|TRBD2|TRBV30|once
CAWSRTSGGQYF
TGTGCCTGGAGTCGAACTAGCGGGGGGCAGTACTTC
>TRBJ2-1|NA|TRBV4-2|NA
CASSQERDRYNEQFF
TGTGCCAGCAGCCAAGAACGGGATCGCTACAATGAGCAGTTCTTC
>TRBJ2-2|NA|TRBV6-2/TRBV6-3|NA
CASSYSLRVNTGELFF
TGTGCCAGCAGTTACTCGTTGAGGGTAAATACCGGGGAGCTGTTTTTT
>TRBJ2-3|TRBD1|TRBV6-5|NA
CASSYGRGREDTQYF
TGTGCCAGCAGTTACGGCAGGGGGCGCGAAGATACGCAGTATTTT
>TRBJ2-2|TRBD2|TRBV11-1|NA
CASSASGGRTPGELFF
TGTGCCAGCAGCGCCTCTGGCGGGAGGACCCCCGGGGAGCTGTTTTTT
>TRBJ2-3|TRBD1|TRBV5-1|once
CASSLTGVGTDTQYF
TGCGCCAGCAGCTTGACAGGGGTAGGCACAGATACGCAGTATTTT
>TRBJ2-5|NA|TRBV7-4|once
CASSLLRGTPTPKETQYF
TGTGCCAGCAGCTTATTGAGGGGGACGCCAACCCCAAAAGAGACCCAGTACTTC
>TRBJ1-5|TRBD1|TRBV19|NA
CASSIPGQGGQPQHF
TGTGCCAGTAGTATTCCGGGACAGGGCGGTCAGCCCCAGCATTTT
>TRBJ1-1|NA|TRBV2|NA
CASSLRPVDTEAFF
TGTGCCAGCAGTCTCCGCCCGGTTGACACTGAAGCTTTCTTT
>TRBJ2-7|TRBD2|TRBV4-3|NA
CASSQPGRGLSRYEQYF
TGCGCCAGCAGCCAACCCGGGAGGGGGTTATCCAGATACGAGCAGTACTTC
>TRBJ2-1|TRBD2|TRBV5-1|NA
CASRAGTRDEQFF
TGCGCCAGCAGGGCCGGGACTAGGGATGAGCAGTTCTTC
>TRBJ1-5|NA|TRBV21-1|few
CASRQGTGNQPQHF
TGTGCCAGCCGACAGGGGACGGGCAATCAGCCCCAGCATTTT
>TRBJ2-1|NA|TRBV27|few
CASSLSGREQFF
TGTGCCAGCAGTTTATCGGGCCGTGAGCAGTTCTTC
>TRBJ1-6|NA|TRBV9|NA
CASSVEAGRNSPLHF
TGTGCCAGCAGCGTAGAGGCAGGGCGAAATTCACCCCTCCACTTT
>TRBJ2-1|NA|TRBV19|NA
CASRRDWRAGGEQFF
TGTGCCAGTAGGAGGGACTGGCGAGCTGGTGGGGAGCAGTTCTTC
>TRBJ1-1|NA|TRBV9|NA
CASSATRDTEAFF
TGTGCCAGCAGCGCCACCCGGGATACTGAAGCTTTCTTT
>TRBJ2-3|TRBD2|TRBV5-6|NA
CASSGTSGSLGNTQYF
TGTGCCAGCAGCGGGACTAGCGGGAGTCTGGGCAATACGCAGTATTTT
>TRBJ2-1|TRBD2|TRBV6-5|NA
CASTLAGDEQFF
TGTGCCAGCACTTTAGCGGGAGATGAGCAGTTCTTC
>TRBJ1-2|NA|TRBV2|NA
CASSAEDSNYGYTF
TGTGCCAGCAGTGCGGAGGACAGCAACTATGGCTACACCTTC
>TRBJ1-5|TRBD1|TRBV3-1/TRBV3-2|NA
CASSRTGGNQPQHF
TGTGCCAGCAGCCGAACAGGGGGCAATCAGCCCCAGCATTTT
>TRBJ1-6|NA|TRBV28|NA
CASSGSGTPYNSPLHF
TGTGCCAGCAGTGGATCCGGGACACCTTATAATTCACCCCTCCACTTT
>TRBJ2-1|NA|TRBV19|NA
CASSSGRGPAYNEQFF
TGTGCCAGTAGTAGCGGCAGGGGCCCCGCCTACAATGAGCAGTTCTTC
>TRBJ2-5|TRBD1|TRBV24-1|NA
CATQDPRTGRETQYF
TGTGCCACTCAAGACCCGAGGACAGGGCGAGAGACCCAGTACTTC
>TRBJ2-1|TRBD2|TRBV25-1|NA
CASSPGLAVDEQFF
TGTGCCAGCAGTCCGGGACTAGCGGTAGATGAGCAGTTCTTC
>TRBJ2-3|NA|TRBV24-1|NA
CATSDFTDTQYF
TGTGCCACCAGTGACTTCACAGATACGCAGTATTTT
>TRBJ2-3|NA|TRBV5-1|NA
CASSLTADTQYF
TGCGCCAGCAGCTTGACGGCAGATACGCAGTATTTT
>TRBJ1-3|NA|TRBV5-6|NA
CASSLRQAHSGNTIYF
TGTGCCAGCAGCCTACGACAGGCTCACTCTGGAAACACCATATATTTT
>TRBJ2-5|NA|TRBV23-1|NA
CASSQAGTRGQETQYF
TGCGCCAGCAGTCAAGCCGGGACAAGGGGCCAAGAGACCCAGTACTTC
>TRBJ1-2|TRBD1|TRBV5-1|NA
CASSLEGQAGYTF
TGCGCCAGCAGCTTGGAGGGACAGGCTGGCTACACCTTC
>TRBJ2-1|TRBD2|TRBV24-1|NA
CATSDSPRSGSSYNEQFF
TGTGCCACCAGTGATTCCCCCCGGAGCGGGAGTTCCTACAATGAGCAGTTCTTC
>TRBJ2-7|TRBD1|TRBV9|NA
CASSVVPGGYEQYF
TGTGCCAGCAGCGTAGTGCCAGGGGGCTACGAGCAGTACTTC
>TRBJ2-7|TRBD2|TRBV11-1|NA
CASSRTSGSPTYEQYF
TGTGCCAGCAGCCGGACTAGCGGGAGCCCCACCTACGAGCAGTACTTC
>TRBJ2-7|TRBD2|TRBV7-2|NA
CASSLGTSGRALYEQYF
TGTGCCAGCAGCTTAGGGACTAGCGGGAGGGCCCTCTACGAGCAGTACTTC
>TRBJ2-1|NA|TRBV18|few
CASSPPPGGNEQFF
TGTGCCAGCTCACCACCGCCAGGGGGGAATGAGCAGTTCTTC
>TRBJ2-7|NA|TRBV5-1|once
CASSKPSDEQYF
TGCGCCAGCAGCAAACCTAGCGACGAGCAGTACTTC
>TRBJ2-3|NA|TRBV2|NA
CASSGSRGLGTDTQYF
TGTGCCAGCAGTGGGTCCAGGGGCCTAGGCACAGATACGCAGTATTTT
>TRBJ1-2|TRBD1|TRBV18|NA
CASSPQGQGVNGYTF
TGTGCCAGCTCACCACAGGGACAGGGGGTCAATGGCTACACCTTC
>TRBJ2-1|TRBD1|TRBV5-1|NA
CASSLSTGARPYNEQFF
TGCGCCAGCAGCTTGTCGACAGGGGCTAGACCCTACAATGAGCAGTTCTTC
>TRBJ2-5|TRBD2|TRBV29-1|NA
CSVERLAAPGETQYF
TGCAGCGTTGAAAGGCTAGCGGCCCCAGGGGAGACCCAGTACTTC
>TRBJ2-7|TRBD2|TRBV5-4|NA
CASSRLTSGIYEQYF
TGTGCCAGCAGCAGACTTACTAGCGGGATTTACGAGCAGTACTTC